Below are 3 T cell receptor beta chains sequenced from a single sample in a study of T cell responses to AZD1222 COVID-19 vaccine. Clones were sequenced by immunoSEQ multiplex PCR, and TCRdb holds only the in-frame ones, with some missing. This table has some 98,000 clones, over 75% appearing once. The sequences come from peripheral blood, collected on day 0 of AZD1222 vaccination. The source is an adult in good health.

V is TRBV2 and J is TRBJ1-1, with 8 bases aligning to TRBD1. V lost 9 bases to trimming and J lost 0 bases; unmatched junction nucleotides: 3. CDR3 length equals 13 residues. The V gene's germline CDR1 is SNHLY and CDR2 FYNNEI. The DNA for the CDR3 is TGTGCCAGAGGACAGGGCCTGAACACTGAAGCTTTCTTT. It encodes CARGQGLNTEAFF.

This chain connects TRBV7-2 to TRBJ1-1; TRBD1 matches at 7 bases. Germline loops: CDR1 SGHTA, CDR2 FQGNSA. The CDR3 has 17 residues. J was trimmed by 0 bases and V by 1 base; bases with no gene match: 8. CDR3 bases: TGTGCCAGCAGCTTAGGAGGACAGGTATCCATGAACACTGAAGCTTTCTTT. Residues: CASSLGGQVSMNTEAFF.

DNA of the CDR3: TGTGCCAGCAGTTTGGGGGGCACAGGGAATCAGCCCCAGCATTTT. This gives the protein CASSLGGTGNQPQHF. The chain links TRBV28 to TRBJ1-5, with D possibly matching TRBD1 (6 bases). CDR3 size: 15 residues. Germline-derived CDR1 and CDR2 are MDHEN and SYDVKM. V was cut by 3 bases and J by 4 bases, with 13 bases left in between.